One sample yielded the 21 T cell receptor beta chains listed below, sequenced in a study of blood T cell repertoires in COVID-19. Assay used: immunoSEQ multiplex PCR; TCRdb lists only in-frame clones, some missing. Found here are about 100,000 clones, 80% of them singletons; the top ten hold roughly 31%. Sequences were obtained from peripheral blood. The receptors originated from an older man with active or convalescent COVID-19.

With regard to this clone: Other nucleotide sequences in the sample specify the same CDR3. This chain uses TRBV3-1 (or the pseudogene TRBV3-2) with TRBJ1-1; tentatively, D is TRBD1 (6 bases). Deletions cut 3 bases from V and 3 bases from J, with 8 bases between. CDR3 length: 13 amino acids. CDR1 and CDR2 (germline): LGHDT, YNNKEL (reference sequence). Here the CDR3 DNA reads TGTGCCAGCAGCCAGGGGGCGCACACTGAAGCTTTCTTT. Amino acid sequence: CASSQGAHTEAFF.

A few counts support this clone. CDR3 coding DNA: TGTGCCAGTAGCCCCTCTAGCGGGGGGGCCGTTGGAGATACGCAGTATTTT. It is translated as CASSPSSGGAVGDTQYF. The chain combines TRBV19 with TRBJ2-3, with TRBD2 matching 12 bases. V was clipped by 6 bases and J by 5 bases; unmatched bases: 12. There are 17 residues in the CDR3. Germline CDR1 and CDR2: LNHDA and SQIVND (reference sequence).

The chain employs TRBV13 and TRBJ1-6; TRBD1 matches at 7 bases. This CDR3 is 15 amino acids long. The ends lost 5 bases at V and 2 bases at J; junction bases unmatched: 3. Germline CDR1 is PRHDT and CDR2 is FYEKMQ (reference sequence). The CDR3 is CASSPDRAYNSPLHF. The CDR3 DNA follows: TGTGCCAGCAGCCCAGACAGGGCCTATAATTCACCCCTCCACTTT.

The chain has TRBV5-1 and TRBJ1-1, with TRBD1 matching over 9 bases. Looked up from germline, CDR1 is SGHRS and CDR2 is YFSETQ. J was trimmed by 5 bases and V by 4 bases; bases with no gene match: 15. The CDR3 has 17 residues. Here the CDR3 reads CASSIRQGVRFETEAFF. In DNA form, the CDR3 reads TGCGCCAGCAGCATCCGACAGGGGGTCCGGTTTGAGACTGAAGCTTTCTTT.

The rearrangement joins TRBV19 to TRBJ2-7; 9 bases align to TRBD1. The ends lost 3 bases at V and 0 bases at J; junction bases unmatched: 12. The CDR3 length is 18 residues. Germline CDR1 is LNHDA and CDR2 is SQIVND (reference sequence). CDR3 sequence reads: CASSISSVGTGPSYEQYF. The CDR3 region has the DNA TGTGCCAGTAGTATCTCCTCGGTGGGGACAGGGCCCTCCTACGAGCAGTACTTC. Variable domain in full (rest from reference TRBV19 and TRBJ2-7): DGGITQSPKYLFRKEGQNVTLSCEQNLNHDAMYWYRQDPGQGLRLIYYSQIVNDFQKGDIAEGYSVSREKKESFPLTVTSAQKNPTAFYLCASSISSVGTGPSYEQYFGPGTRLTVT.

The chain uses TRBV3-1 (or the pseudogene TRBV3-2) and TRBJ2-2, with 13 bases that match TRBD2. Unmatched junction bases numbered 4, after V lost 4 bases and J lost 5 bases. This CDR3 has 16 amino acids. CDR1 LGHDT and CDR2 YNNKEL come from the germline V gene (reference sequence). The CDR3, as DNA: TGTGCCAGCAGCCTCAGGACTAGCGGGAGAACCGGGGAGCTGTTTTTT. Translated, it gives CASSLRTSGRTGELFF.

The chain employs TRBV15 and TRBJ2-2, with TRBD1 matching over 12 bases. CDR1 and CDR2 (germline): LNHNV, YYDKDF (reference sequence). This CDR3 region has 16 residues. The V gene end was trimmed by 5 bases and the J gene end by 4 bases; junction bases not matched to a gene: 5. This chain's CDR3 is CATSLGQGALTGELFF. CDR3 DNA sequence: TGTGCCACCAGCCTGGGACAGGGGGCCCTCACCGGGGAGCTGTTTTTT.

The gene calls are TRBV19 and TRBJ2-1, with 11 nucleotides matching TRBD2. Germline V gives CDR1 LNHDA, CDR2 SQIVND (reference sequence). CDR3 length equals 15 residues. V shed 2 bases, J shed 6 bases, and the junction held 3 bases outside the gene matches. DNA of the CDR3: TGTGCCAGTAGTATACTAGCGGGAGGTTCCAATGAGCAGTTCTTC. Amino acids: CASSILAGGSNEQFF.

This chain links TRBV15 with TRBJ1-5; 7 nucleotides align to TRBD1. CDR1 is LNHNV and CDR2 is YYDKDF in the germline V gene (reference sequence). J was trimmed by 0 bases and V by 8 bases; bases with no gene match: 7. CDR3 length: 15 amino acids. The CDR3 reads CATRQGLLSNQPQHF. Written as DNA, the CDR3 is TGTGCCACCCGACAGGGTCTTCTTAGCAATCAGCCCCAGCATTTT.

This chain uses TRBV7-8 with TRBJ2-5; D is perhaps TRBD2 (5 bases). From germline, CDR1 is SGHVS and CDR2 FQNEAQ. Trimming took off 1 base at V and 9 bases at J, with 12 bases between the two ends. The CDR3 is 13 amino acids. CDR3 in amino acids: CASSLEALGAQYF. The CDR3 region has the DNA TGTGCCAGCAGCTTAGAGGCTCTCGGGGCCCAGTACTTC.

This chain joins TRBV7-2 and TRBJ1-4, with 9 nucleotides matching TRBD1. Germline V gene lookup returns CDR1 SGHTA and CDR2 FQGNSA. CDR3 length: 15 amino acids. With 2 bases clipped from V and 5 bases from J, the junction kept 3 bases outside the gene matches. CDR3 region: CASSLTGGANEKLFF. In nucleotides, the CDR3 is TGTGCCAGCAGCTTAACAGGGGGCGCAAATGAAAAACTGTTTTTT.

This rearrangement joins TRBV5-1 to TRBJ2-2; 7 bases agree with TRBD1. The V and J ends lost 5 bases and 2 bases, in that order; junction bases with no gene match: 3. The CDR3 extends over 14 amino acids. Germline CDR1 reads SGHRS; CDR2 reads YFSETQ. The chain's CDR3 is CASSGTANTGELFF. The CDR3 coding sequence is TGCGCCAGCAGTGGGACAGCCAACACCGGGGAGCTGTTTTTT.

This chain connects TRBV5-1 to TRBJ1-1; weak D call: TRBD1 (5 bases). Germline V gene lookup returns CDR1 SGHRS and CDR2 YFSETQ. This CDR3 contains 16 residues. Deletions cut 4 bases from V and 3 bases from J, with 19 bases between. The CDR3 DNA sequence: TGCGCCAGCAGCATCGGGCCGGAGACAGCATACACTGAAGCTTTCTTT. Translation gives CASSIGPETAYTEAFF.

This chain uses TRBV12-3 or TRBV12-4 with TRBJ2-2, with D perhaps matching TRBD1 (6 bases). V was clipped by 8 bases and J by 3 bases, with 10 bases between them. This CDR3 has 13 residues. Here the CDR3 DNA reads TGTGCCAGCCTACAGGGATACACCGGGGAGCTGTTTTTT. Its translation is CASLQGYTGELFF.

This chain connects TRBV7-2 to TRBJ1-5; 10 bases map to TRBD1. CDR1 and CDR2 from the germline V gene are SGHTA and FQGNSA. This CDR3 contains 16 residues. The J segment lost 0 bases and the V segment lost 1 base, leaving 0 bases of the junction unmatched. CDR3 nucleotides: TGTGCCAGCAGCTTAGGGACAGGGGGTAGCAATCAGCCCCAGCATTTT. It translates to CASSLGTGGSNQPQHF.

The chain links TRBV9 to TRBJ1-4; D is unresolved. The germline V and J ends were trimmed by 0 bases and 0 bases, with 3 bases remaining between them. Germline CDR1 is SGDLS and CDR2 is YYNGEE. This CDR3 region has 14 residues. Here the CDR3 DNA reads TGTGCCAGCAGCGTAGCTGCAACTAATGAAAAACTGTTTTTT. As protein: CASSVAATNEKLFF.

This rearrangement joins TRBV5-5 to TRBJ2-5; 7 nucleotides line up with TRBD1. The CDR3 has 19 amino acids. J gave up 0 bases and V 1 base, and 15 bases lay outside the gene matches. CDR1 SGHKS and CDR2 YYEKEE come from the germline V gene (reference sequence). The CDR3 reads CASSLTSSGQARYQETQYF. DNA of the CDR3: TGTGCCAGCAGCTTGACGTCTTCCGGACAGGCGAGGTACCAAGAGACCCAGTACTTC.

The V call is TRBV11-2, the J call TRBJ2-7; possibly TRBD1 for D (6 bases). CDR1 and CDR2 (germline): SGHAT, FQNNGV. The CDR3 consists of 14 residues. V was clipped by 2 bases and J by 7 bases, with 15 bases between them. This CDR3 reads CASSLTNRVGEQYF. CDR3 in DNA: TGTGCCAGCAGCTTAACCAACAGGGTGGGGGAGCAGTACTTC.

The CDR3 region is CASSLVRQGTDTQYF. In DNA, the CDR3 is TGTGCCAGCAGCCTAGTGCGACAGGGAACAGATACGCAGTATTTT. V gene TRBV4-2 combines with J gene TRBJ2-3; 7 bases are shared with TRBD1. Trimming at V came to 4 bases and at J to 3 bases, leaving 7 bases not matched to a gene. The CDR3 runs to 15 residues. Germline V gene sequence: CDR1 LGHNA, CDR2 YNFKEQ.

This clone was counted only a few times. The CDR3 bases are TGTGCCAGCGCCCCCGGGACAGGCTTCTGGGGCTACACCTTC. Protein product: CASAPGTGFWGYTF. The chain recombines TRBV10-3 with TRBJ1-2; TRBD1 matches at 8 bases. V shed 10 bases and J 8 bases; nucleotides not matched to a gene: 15. CDR1 and CDR2 from the germline V gene are ENHRY and SYGVKD. The CDR3 length is 14 residues.

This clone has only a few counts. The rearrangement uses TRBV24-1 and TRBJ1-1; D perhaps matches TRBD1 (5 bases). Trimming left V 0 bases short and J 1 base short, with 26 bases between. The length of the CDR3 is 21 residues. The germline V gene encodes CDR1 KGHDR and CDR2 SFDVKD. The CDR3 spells CATSDLRPQLQSTEKNTEAFF. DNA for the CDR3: TGTGCCACCAGTGATTTGCGGCCACAACTGCAATCGACAGAGAAGAACACTGAAGCTTTCTTT.